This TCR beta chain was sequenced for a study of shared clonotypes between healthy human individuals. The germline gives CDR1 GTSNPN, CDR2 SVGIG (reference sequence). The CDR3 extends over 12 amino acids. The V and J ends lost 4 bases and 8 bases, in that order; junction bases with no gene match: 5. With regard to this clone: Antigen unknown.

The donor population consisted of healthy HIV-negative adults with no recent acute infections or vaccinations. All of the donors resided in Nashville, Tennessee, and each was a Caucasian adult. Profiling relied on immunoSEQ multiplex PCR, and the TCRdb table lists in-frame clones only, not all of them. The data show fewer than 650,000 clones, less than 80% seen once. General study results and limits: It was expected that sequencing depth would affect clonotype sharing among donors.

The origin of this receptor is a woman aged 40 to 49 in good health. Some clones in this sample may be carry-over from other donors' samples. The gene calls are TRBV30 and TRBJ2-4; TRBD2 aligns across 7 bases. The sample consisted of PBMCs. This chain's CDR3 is CAWNVGGDIQYF. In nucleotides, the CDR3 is TGTGCCTGGAACGTGGGGGGGGACATTCAGTACTTC.